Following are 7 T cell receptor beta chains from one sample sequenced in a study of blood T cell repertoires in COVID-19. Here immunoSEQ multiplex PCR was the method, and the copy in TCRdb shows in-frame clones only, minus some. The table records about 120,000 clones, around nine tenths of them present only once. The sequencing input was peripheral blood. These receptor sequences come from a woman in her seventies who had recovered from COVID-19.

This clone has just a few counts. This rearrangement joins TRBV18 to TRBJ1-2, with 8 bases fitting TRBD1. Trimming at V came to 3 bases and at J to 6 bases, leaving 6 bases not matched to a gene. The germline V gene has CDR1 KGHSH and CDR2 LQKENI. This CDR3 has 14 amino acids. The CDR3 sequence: CASSPSAGGDGYTF. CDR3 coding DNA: TGTGCCAGCTCACCCTCTGCAGGGGGCGATGGCTACACCTTC.

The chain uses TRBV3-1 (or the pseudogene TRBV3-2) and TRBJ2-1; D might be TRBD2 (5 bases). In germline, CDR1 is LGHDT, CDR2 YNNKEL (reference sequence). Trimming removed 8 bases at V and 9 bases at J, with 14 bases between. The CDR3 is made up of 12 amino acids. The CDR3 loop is CASGQREGEQFF. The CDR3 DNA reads TGTGCCAGCGGGCAGCGAGAGGGTGAGCAGTTCTTC.

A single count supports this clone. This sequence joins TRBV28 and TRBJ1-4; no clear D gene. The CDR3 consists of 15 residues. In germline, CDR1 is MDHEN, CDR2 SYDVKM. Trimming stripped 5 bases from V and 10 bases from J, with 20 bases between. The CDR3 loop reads CASSPTGSREGKLFF. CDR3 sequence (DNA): TGTGCCAGCAGTCCGACCGGGAGTCGGGAGGGAAAACTGTTTTTT.

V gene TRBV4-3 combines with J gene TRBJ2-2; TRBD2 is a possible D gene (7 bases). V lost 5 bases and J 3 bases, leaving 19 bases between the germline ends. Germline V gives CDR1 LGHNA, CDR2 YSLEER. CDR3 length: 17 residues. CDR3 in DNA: TGCGCCAGCAGCTTCGCGGGGGCGAGTGGGGACACCGGGGAGCTGTTTTTT. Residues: CASSFAGASGDTGELFF.

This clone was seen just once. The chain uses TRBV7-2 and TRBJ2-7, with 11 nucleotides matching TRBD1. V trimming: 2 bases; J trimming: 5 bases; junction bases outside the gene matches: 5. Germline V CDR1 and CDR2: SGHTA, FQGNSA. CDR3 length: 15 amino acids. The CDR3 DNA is TGTGCCAGCAGCTTATTGGGACAGGGGGGAGACGAGCAGTACTTC. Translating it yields CASSLLGQGGDEQYF.

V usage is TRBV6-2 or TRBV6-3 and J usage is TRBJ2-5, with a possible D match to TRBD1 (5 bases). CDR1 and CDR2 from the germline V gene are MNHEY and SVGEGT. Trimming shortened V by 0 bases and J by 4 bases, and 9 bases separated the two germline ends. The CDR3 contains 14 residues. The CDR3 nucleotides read TGTGCCAGCAGTTACTCTTCAGGGATAGAGACCCAGTACTTC. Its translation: CASSYSSGIETQYF.

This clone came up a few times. This CDR3 is CASSRDTYNEQFF. The DNA for the CDR3 is TGTGCCAGCAGTAGGGACACTTACAATGAGCAGTTCTTC. The chain has TRBV6-2 or TRBV6-3 and TRBJ2-1; the D gene is possibly TRBD1 (6 bases). Trimming pared 5 bases from V and 4 bases from J, leaving 9 bases between. Germline CDR1 reads MNHEY; CDR2 reads SVGEGT. The CDR3 is 13 residues long.